This T cell receptor (beta chain) came from a study of blood T cells in healthy people across ages (dated by TCRdb to the mid-2010s). For context, the study as a whole: In model experiments, template switching captured about one uniquely barcoded TCR beta cDNA molecule for every two T cells. The study measured age-related changes in TCR beta repertoire diversity using deep sequencing normalized with unique cDNA molecular identifiers. The donors were divided into four age groups: young (average around 16 years), middle-aged (almost 40), aged (around 59) and long-lived (about 79). To avoid experimental bias, donors of different ages were randomly spread across the sequencing lanes. For two donors (one aged 18 to 30 and one aged 80 or older), the study analyzed two additional independent replicas of 1 million unique cDNA reads from the same blood draw.

Concerning this clonotype: Its antigen has not been determined. Nothing much larger sits one base from this clone, and base qualities are not available.

V and J lose 0 bases and 0 bases, and a span of 15 bases separates them. CDR1 and CDR2 are drawn from the germline V gene (reference sequence): DFQATT, SNEGSKA. Including cysteine and phenylalanine, the CDR3 has 16 amino acids. Left in the record is the CDR3 DNA by itself, 48 bases read in frame from the first base. Systemically healthy Caucasian individuals from Russia, approximately 39 in total and aged roughly 6 to 100 years, were included as donors. Each donor gave around 9.5 milliliters of peripheral blood, collected into EDTA-treated Vacutainer tubes. Ficoll-Paque density-gradient centrifugation was used to isolate PBMCs, with at least 6.5 million per sample. Trizol reagent was used to extract total RNA from the PBMCs, yielding at least 5 micrograms per sample. The percentages of naive CD45RAhigh/CD27high T cells were determined by flow cytometry on a PBMC aliquot from every donor. The library was prepared using 5' RACE. The listed sequencing device is Illumina HiSeq 2500. The second PCR ran for roughly 7 to 11 cycles and used a J-beta primer mix along with a sample-barcoded 5' primer. Each TCR beta cDNA molecule received a unique molecular identifier from a template-switch 5' adaptor carrying 12 random nucleotides. Each sample yielded at least 3 million CDR3-containing paired-end reads. All of the RNA was converted into first-strand cDNA using the Mint cDNA synthesis kit, with a TRBC-specific oligonucleotide serving as the primer. Following uracil-DNA glycosylase treatment, all cDNA underwent a first 18-cycle PCR with the universal primers M1SS and BC2_uni_R. The study's own analysis went as follows. Each sample was normalized by randomly selecting 1 million high-quality reads, each carrying a distinct molecular identifier. Instead of being binned into consensus sequences, reads that shared molecular identifiers were thrown out. MiTCR, with a Q25 quality threshold and the strictest error-elimination algorithm, was used for CDR3 identification, clonotype clustering and error correction. A nonparametric unseen species model with Euler transformation was used to estimate lower-bound total TCR beta diversity. In-frame beta chains were kept once TCRdb had trimmed the public reads at Q25 with fastp and called clones with MiXCR. Identical CDR3 proteins give one entry, which carries the most common genes and DNA. The V and J calls follow TCRdb's processing rather than the paper's. The sample contains about 900,000 distinct CDR3 sequences, approximately 49% of them found a single time. Of the sample, 13% falls within the top ten clones.

General study outcomes and caveats: Compared with the aged group, the long-lived group had more naive CD4+ T cells, fewer expanded clones and increased TCR diversity, a pattern suggesting age selection. Observed TCR beta diversity correlated strongly with the percentage of naive T cells measured by flow cytometry. Observed TCR beta diversity per million T cells fell roughly linearly with age, and a significant reduction was already apparent by age about 43. Because donor CMV infection status was unknown, age-related changes in expanded clonotypes were potentially confounded. Estimates of total diversity based on one million sequenced T cells were regarded as lower bounds and as underestimates. Bulk unsorted PBMC profiling prevented conclusive comparison of naive and antigen-experienced compartments.

The sample taken for sequencing was blood. This sequence uses TRBV20-1 and TRBJ2-7, with the D segment possibly TRBD1 or TRBD2, each aligning over 6 bases. This receptor was taken from a man in his thirties or forties in good health. The bases are TGCAGTGCTAGAGATTGGAGGGGGGATAGCTCCTACGAGCAGTACTTC. This gives the protein CSARDWRGDSSYEQYF.